The rows below give T cell receptor beta chains drawn from one sample of a study of shared clonotypes between healthy human individuals. Here immunoSEQ multiplex PCR was the method, and the copy in TCRdb shows in-frame clones only, minus some. The sample shows millions of clones, approximately 94% of them seen only once. Sample: naive CD4+ T cells sorted from blood. The source is a man aged 18 to 29 in good health. The CDR3 runs from the conserved cysteine through the conserved F or W. Each record gives: CDR3 protein, CDR3 DNA, V gene, clone size, D gene, J gene. The D gene is left open where the match is weak. Only some rows state a clone size, as once, few, many or a class for expanded clones.

CDR3 protein: CASSQEGGAGNEKLFF
CDR3 DNA: TGCGCCAGCAGCCAAGAGGGGGGGGCAGGGAATGAAAAACTGTTTTTT
V gene: TRBV4-3
clone size: once
D gene: .
J gene: TRBJ1-4

CDR3 protein: CASSRILAGGYTDTQYF
CDR3 DNA: TGTGCCAGCAGCCGGATTTTAGCGGGGGGATACACAGATACGCAGTATTTT
V gene: TRBV7-9
clone size: .
D gene: TRBD2
J gene: TRBJ2-3

CDR3 protein: CASRDRALPEQYF
CDR3 DNA: TGTGCCAGTAGGGACAGGGCACTGCCCGAGCAGTACTTC
V gene: TRBV19
clone size: .
D gene: TRBD1
J gene: TRBJ2-7

CDR3 protein: CASSSSGIEQFF
CDR3 DNA: TGTGCCAGCAGCTCCAGCGGGATTGAGCAGTTCTTC
V gene: TRBV7-2
clone size: .
D gene: TRBD2
J gene: TRBJ2-1

CDR3 protein: CASRYEQGYEQYF
CDR3 DNA: TGTGCCAGCAGGTATGAACAGGGCTACGAGCAGTACTTC
V gene: TRBV7-8
clone size: .
D gene: .
J gene: TRBJ2-7

CDR3 protein: CASGLVPGSEQFF
CDR3 DNA: TGTGCTAGTGGTTTGGTCCCGGGCAGTGAGCAGTTCTTC
V gene: TRBV12-5
clone size: .
D gene: .
J gene: TRBJ2-1

CDR3 protein: CASSLGAGEFHEQFF
CDR3 DNA: TGTGCCAGCAGCTTGGGAGCGGGAGAGTTCCATGAGCAGTTCTTC
V gene: TRBV5-4
clone size: .
D gene: TRBD2
J gene: TRBJ2-1

CDR3 protein: CASSFAGTANEKLFF
CDR3 DNA: TGTGCCAGCAGCTTCGCCGGGACGGCAAATGAAAAACTGTTTTTT
V gene: TRBV6-1
clone size: .
D gene: .
J gene: TRBJ1-4

CDR3 protein: CASSLTGTGVSPLHF
CDR3 DNA: TGTGCCAGCAGTTTGACTGGGACAGGGGTCTCACCCCTCCACTTT
V gene: TRBV27
clone size: few
D gene: TRBD1
J gene: TRBJ1-6

CDR3 protein: CASSGGAGGNSPLHF
CDR3 DNA: TGTGCCAGCAGTGGTGGGGCAGGGGGCAATTCACCCCTCCACTTT
V gene: TRBV2
clone size: .
D gene: TRBD1
J gene: TRBJ1-6

CDR3 protein: CASRDSSGNTIYF
CDR3 DNA: TGTGCCAGCAGGGACAGCTCCGGAAACACCATATATTTT
V gene: TRBV27
clone size: .
D gene: .
J gene: TRBJ1-3

CDR3 protein: CAISESRGLTYEQYF
CDR3 DNA: TGTGCCATCAGTGAGTCGAGGGGGCTCACCTACGAGCAGTACTTC
V gene: TRBV10-3
clone size: .
D gene: TRBD1
J gene: TRBJ2-7

CDR3 protein: CSVGAVNGYTF
CDR3 DNA: TGCAGCGTTGGGGCGGTAAATGGCTACACCTTC
V gene: TRBV29-1
clone size: .
D gene: .
J gene: TRBJ1-2

CDR3 protein: CASSPDNNEQFF
CDR3 DNA: TGCGCCAGCAGCCCGGACAACAATGAGCAGTTCTTC
V gene: TRBV5-1
clone size: .
D gene: .
J gene: TRBJ2-1

CDR3 protein: CASRGRANTGELFF
CDR3 DNA: TGCGCCAGCAGAGGGAGGGCTAACACCGGGGAGCTGTTTTTT
V gene: TRBV10-2
clone size: .
D gene: TRBD2
J gene: TRBJ2-2

CDR3 protein: CASSLQGAADTQYF
CDR3 DNA: TGTGCCAGCAGCTTACAGGGGGCTGCAGATACGCAGTATTTT
V gene: TRBV5-8
clone size: .
D gene: TRBD1
J gene: TRBJ2-3

CDR3 protein: CASKTVNYGYTF
CDR3 DNA: TGTGCCAGCAAGACAGTTAACTATGGCTACACCTTC
V gene: TRBV6-6
clone size: .
D gene: .
J gene: TRBJ1-2

CDR3 protein: CASSEATVTGWINIQYF
CDR3 DNA: TGTGCCAGCAGTGAGGCCACCGTAACAGGGTGGATAAACATTCAGTACTTC
V gene: TRBV6-1
clone size: .
D gene: .
J gene: TRBJ2-4

CDR3 protein: CASSYQGQGYEQYF
CDR3 DNA: TGTGCCAGCAGTTATCAGGGACAAGGCTACGAGCAGTACTTC
V gene: TRBV6-6
clone size: .
D gene: .
J gene: TRBJ2-7

CDR3 protein: CASSEYNYEQYF
CDR3 DNA: TGTGCCAGCAGTGAATATAACTACGAGCAGTACTTC
V gene: TRBV25-1
clone size: .
D gene: .
J gene: TRBJ2-7

CDR3 protein: CASKVAGTEGLTEAFF
CDR3 DNA: TGTGCCAGTAAAGTCGCAGGGACCGAAGGACTCACTGAAGCTTTCTTT
V gene: TRBV19
clone size: .
D gene: .
J gene: TRBJ1-1

CDR3 protein: CASRVDMDPGELFF
CDR3 DNA: TGTGCCAGCAGGGTGGATATGGATCCCGGGGAGCTGTTTTTT
V gene: TRBV6-1
clone size: .
D gene: .
J gene: TRBJ2-2

CDR3 protein: CASSFTPLTGDYGYTF
CDR3 DNA: TGTGCCAGCAGCTTTACCCCCCTAACAGGGGACTATGGCTACACCTTC
V gene: TRBV5-5
clone size: .
D gene: TRBD1
J gene: TRBJ1-2

CDR3 protein: CASSSTWLAVETQYF
CDR3 DNA: TGTGCCAGCAGCTCGACGTGGCTAGCAGTGGAGACCCAGTACTTC
V gene: TRBV5-5
clone size: .
D gene: .
J gene: TRBJ2-5

CDR3 protein: CATSRAGPSWEQYF
CDR3 DNA: TGTGCCACCAGCAGAGCAGGTCCCTCATGGGAGCAGTACTTC
V gene: TRBV15
clone size: .
D gene: .
J gene: TRBJ2-7

CDR3 protein: CASSFTGGRGANVLTF
CDR3 DNA: TGCGCCAGCAGCTTTACAGGGGGCAGAGGGGCCAACGTCCTGACTTTC
V gene: TRBV5-1
clone size: .
D gene: TRBD1
J gene: TRBJ2-6

CDR3 protein: CASSRSGDTQYF
CDR3 DNA: TGTGCCAGCAGCCGAAGCGGAGATACGCAGTATTTT
V gene: TRBV4-2
clone size: .
D gene: .
J gene: TRBJ2-3

CDR3 protein: CASSIINQPQHF
CDR3 DNA: TGTGCCAGTAGTATTATAAATCAGCCCCAGCATTTT
V gene: TRBV19
clone size: once
D gene: .
J gene: TRBJ1-5

CDR3 protein: CASSGAVGGTGYTF
CDR3 DNA: TGTGCCAGCAGTGGGGCGGTGGGGGGAACGGGCTACACCTTC
V gene: TRBV6-1
clone size: .
D gene: .
J gene: TRBJ1-2

CDR3 protein: CASSSGQSGNTIYF
CDR3 DNA: TGTGCCAGCAGCTCAGGACAGTCCGGAAACACCATATATTTT
V gene: TRBV7-9
clone size: .
D gene: .
J gene: TRBJ1-3

CDR3 protein: CAISDERGAYEQYF
CDR3 DNA: TGTGCCATCAGTGATGAGCGGGGGGCCTACGAGCAGTACTTC
V gene: TRBV10-3
clone size: .
D gene: TRBD2
J gene: TRBJ2-7

CDR3 protein: CASSPQGQATNEKLFF
CDR3 DNA: TGTGCCAGCAGCCCACAGGGACAGGCAACTAATGAAAAACTGTTTTTT
V gene: TRBV7-9
clone size: .
D gene: TRBD1
J gene: TRBJ1-4

CDR3 protein: CASSPAASNQPQHF
CDR3 DNA: TGTGCCAGCAGCCCTGCAGCTAGCAATCAGCCCCAGCATTTT
V gene: TRBV11-2
clone size: few
D gene: .
J gene: TRBJ1-5

CDR3 protein: CASSQQRSGELFF
CDR3 DNA: TGTGCCAGCAGCCAACAAAGATCCGGGGAGCTGTTTTTT
V gene: TRBV4-2
clone size: .
D gene: .
J gene: TRBJ2-2

CDR3 protein: CASSERGYTDTQYF
CDR3 DNA: TGTGCCAGCAGTGAACGGGGATACACAGATACGCAGTATTTT
V gene: TRBV2
clone size: .
D gene: .
J gene: TRBJ2-3

CDR3 protein: CASSQRRHRTSGQETQYF
CDR3 DNA: TGTGCCAGCAGCCAACGGAGGCATCGGACTAGCGGACAAGAGACCCAGTACTTC
V gene: TRBV14
clone size: .
D gene: TRBD2
J gene: TRBJ2-5

CDR3 protein: CASSLGGGHGYEQYF
CDR3 DNA: TGTGCCAGCAGCCTTGGTGGAGGGCACGGCTACGAGCAGTACTTC
V gene: TRBV9
clone size: .
D gene: .
J gene: TRBJ2-7

CDR3 protein: CASSPGINYGYTF
CDR3 DNA: TGTGCCAGCAGCCCCGGGATTAACTATGGCTACACCTTC
V gene: TRBV5-6
clone size: .
D gene: .
J gene: TRBJ1-2

CDR3 protein: CASSPRALLGGTGELFF
CDR3 DNA: TGTGCCAGCAGTCCGCGGGCCCTTCTTGGTGGGACCGGGGAGCTGTTTTTT
V gene: TRBV28
clone size: .
D gene: .
J gene: TRBJ2-2

CDR3 protein: CASKGLAGEKNNEQFF
CDR3 DNA: TGTGCCAGCAAGGGACTAGCGGGGGAAAAGAACAATGAGCAGTTCTTC
V gene: TRBV2
clone size: .
D gene: TRBD2
J gene: TRBJ2-1

CDR3 protein: CASTQLNYGYTF
CDR3 DNA: TGTGCCAGCACACAGCTTAACTATGGCTACACCTTC
V gene: TRBV9
clone size: .
D gene: .
J gene: TRBJ1-2

CDR3 protein: CASSINRNGYTF
CDR3 DNA: TGTGCCAGTAGTATAAACCGGAATGGCTACACCTTC
V gene: TRBV19
clone size: .
D gene: .
J gene: TRBJ1-2

CDR3 protein: CASSSRDMRTDTQYF
CDR3 DNA: TGCGCCAGCAGCTCCCGGGATATGCGCACAGATACGCAGTATTTT
V gene: TRBV5-1
clone size: .
D gene: .
J gene: TRBJ2-3

CDR3 protein: CASSLPGQPYEQYF
CDR3 DNA: TGTGCCAGCAGTCTACCGGGACAGCCCTACGAGCAGTACTTC
V gene: TRBV6-5
clone size: .
D gene: TRBD1
J gene: TRBJ2-7

CDR3 protein: CASSPNRDFSGNTIYF
CDR3 DNA: TGTGCCAGCTCACCAAACAGGGATTTCTCTGGAAACACCATATATTTT
V gene: TRBV18
clone size: .
D gene: .
J gene: TRBJ1-3

CDR3 protein: CASRLIQGFMNTEAFF
CDR3 DNA: TGTGCCAGCAGATTGATACAGGGGTTCATGAACACTGAAGCTTTCTTT
V gene: TRBV7-9
clone size: .
D gene: TRBD1
J gene: TRBJ1-1

CDR3 protein: CASSYQDRNTEAFF
CDR3 DNA: TGTGCCAGCAGTTACCAGGACAGGAACACTGAAGCTTTCTTT
V gene: TRBV6-6
clone size: .
D gene: .
J gene: TRBJ1-1

CDR3 protein: CASTTGQETQYF
CDR3 DNA: TGTGCCAGCACGACAGGGCAGGAGACCCAGTACTTC
V gene: TRBV28
clone size: .
D gene: TRBD1
J gene: TRBJ2-5

CDR3 protein: CATSRDTGPSSSYEQYF
CDR3 DNA: TGTGCCACCAGCAGAGATACCGGACCCAGCTCCTCCTACGAGCAGTACTTC
V gene: TRBV15
clone size: .
D gene: .
J gene: TRBJ2-7

CDR3 protein: CSVVRRGEGEKLFF
CDR3 DNA: TGCAGCGTTGTGAGGCGAGGGGAGGGTGAAAAACTGTTTTTT
V gene: TRBV29-1
clone size: .
D gene: .
J gene: TRBJ1-4

CDR3 protein: CASSYRAEQYF
CDR3 DNA: TGTGCCAGCAGTTACCGTGCCGAGCAGTACTTC
V gene: TRBV6-5
clone size: .
D gene: .
J gene: TRBJ2-7

CDR3 protein: CASSEFPAGSYEQYF
CDR3 DNA: TGCGCCAGCAGTGAGTTTCCAGCGGGTTCCTACGAGCAGTACTTC
V gene: TRBV10-1
clone size: .
D gene: .
J gene: TRBJ2-7

CDR3 protein: CASSLGLSSSYEQYF
CDR3 DNA: TGTGCCAGCAGTTTGGGACTCTCAAGCTCCTACGAGCAGTACTTC
V gene: TRBV27
clone size: few
D gene: .
J gene: TRBJ2-7

CDR3 protein: CASRGDSREAFF
CDR3 DNA: TGTGCCAGCAGAGGGGACAGCCGAGAAGCTTTCTTT
V gene: TRBV6-5
clone size: .
D gene: TRBD1
J gene: TRBJ1-1

CDR3 protein: CAISSSVGTDTQYF
CDR3 DNA: TGTGCCATCAGCTCTAGCGTTGGCACAGATACGCAGTATTTT
V gene: TRBV10-3
clone size: .
D gene: .
J gene: TRBJ2-3